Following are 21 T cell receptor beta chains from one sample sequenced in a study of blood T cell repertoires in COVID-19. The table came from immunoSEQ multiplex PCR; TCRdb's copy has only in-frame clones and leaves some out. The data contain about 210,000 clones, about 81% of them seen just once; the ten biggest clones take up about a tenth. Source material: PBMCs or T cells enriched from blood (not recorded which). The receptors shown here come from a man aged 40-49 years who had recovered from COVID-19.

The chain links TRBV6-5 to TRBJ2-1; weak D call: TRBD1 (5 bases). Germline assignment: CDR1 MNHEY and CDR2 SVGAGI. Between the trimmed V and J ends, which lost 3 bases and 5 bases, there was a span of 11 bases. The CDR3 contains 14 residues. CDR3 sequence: CASSYLGLDNEQFF. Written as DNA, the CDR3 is TGTGCCAGCAGTTATCTGGGGCTTGACAATGAGCAGTTCTTC.

CDR3 region: CASTMTGIMNTEAFF. The DNA of the CDR3 is TGTGCCAGCACCATGACAGGGATAATGAACACTGAAGCTTTCTTT. The V and J genes are TRBV5-6 and TRBJ1-1, with TRBD1 matching 7 bases. Germline V gene data show CDR1 as SGHDT and CDR2 as YYEEEE. V lost 6 bases to trimming and J lost 0 bases; unmatched junction nucleotides: 8. This CDR3 region has 15 residues.

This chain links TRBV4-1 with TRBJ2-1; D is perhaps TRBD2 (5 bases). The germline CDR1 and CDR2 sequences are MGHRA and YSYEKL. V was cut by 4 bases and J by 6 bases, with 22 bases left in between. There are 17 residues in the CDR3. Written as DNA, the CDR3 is TGCGCCAGCAGCCTATTACCCCGGGATCCCTTCCGCAATGAGCAGTTCTTC. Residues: CASSLLPRDPFRNEQFF.

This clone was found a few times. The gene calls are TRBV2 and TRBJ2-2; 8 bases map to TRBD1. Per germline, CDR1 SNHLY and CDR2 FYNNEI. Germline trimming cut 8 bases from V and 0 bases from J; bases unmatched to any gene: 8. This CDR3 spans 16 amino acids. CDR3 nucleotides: TGTGCCAGCCACCGGGACAGGAGTGCGAACACCGGGGAGCTGTTTTTT. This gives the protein CASHRDRSANTGELFF.

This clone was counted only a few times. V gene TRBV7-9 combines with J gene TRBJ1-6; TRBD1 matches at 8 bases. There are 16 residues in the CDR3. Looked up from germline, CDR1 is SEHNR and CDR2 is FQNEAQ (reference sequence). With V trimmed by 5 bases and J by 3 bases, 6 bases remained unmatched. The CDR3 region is CASSHGQGFYNSPLHF. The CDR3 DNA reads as TGTGCCAGCAGCCACGGACAGGGCTTCTATAATTCACCCCTCCACTTT.

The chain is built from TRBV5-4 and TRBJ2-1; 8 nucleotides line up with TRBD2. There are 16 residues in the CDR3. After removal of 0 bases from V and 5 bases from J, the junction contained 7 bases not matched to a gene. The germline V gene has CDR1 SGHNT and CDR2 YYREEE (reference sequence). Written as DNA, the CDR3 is TGTGCCAGCAGCTTGGGCGGGGGGATATTAAACAATGAGCAGTTCTTC. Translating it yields CASSLGGGILNNEQFF. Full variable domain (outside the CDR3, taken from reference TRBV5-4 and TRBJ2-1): ETGVTQSPTHLIKTRGQQVTLRCSSQSGHNTVSWYQQALGQGPQFIFQYYREEENGRGNFPPRFSGLQFPNYSSELNVNALELDDSALYLCASSLGGGILNNEQFFGPGTRLTVL.

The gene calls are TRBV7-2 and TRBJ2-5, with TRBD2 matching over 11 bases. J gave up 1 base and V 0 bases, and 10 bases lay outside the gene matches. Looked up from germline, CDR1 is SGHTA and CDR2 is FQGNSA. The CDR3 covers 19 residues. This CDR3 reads CASSLAPSILAGVQETQYF. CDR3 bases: TGTGCCAGCAGCTTAGCCCCCTCCATACTAGCGGGGGTCCAAGAGACCCAGTACTTC.

Written as DNA, the CDR3 is TGTGCTAGTGGTTTGGGACAGCAAACCGGGGAGCTGTTTTTT. Translated: CASGLGQQTGELFF. The V and J genes are TRBV12-5 and TRBJ2-2; weak D call: TRBD1 (5 bases). Trimming removed 1 base from V and 5 bases from J, with 8 bases in between. Germline values: CDR1 LGHNT, CDR2 FRNRAP. CDR3 size: 14 residues.

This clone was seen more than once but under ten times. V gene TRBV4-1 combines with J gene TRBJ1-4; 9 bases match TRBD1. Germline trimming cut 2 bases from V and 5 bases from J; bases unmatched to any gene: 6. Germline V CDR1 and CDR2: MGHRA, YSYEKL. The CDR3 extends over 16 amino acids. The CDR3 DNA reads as TGCGCCAGCAGCCAACAAAGGGGGACAGGGAATGAAAAACTGTTTTTT. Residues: CASSQQRGTGNEKLFF.

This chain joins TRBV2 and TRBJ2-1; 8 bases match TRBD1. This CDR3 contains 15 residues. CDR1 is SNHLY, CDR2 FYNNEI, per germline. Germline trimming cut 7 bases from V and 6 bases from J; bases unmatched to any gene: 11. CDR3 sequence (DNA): TGTGCCAGCAAAACCGGGACAGGTATTTTCAATGAGCAGTTCTTC. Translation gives CASKTGTGIFNEQFF.

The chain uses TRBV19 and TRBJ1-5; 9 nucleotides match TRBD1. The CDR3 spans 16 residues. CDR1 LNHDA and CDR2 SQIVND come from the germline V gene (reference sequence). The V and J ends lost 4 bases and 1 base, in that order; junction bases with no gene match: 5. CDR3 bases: TGTGCCAGTAGTAGGGCAGGACAGGGGAGCAATCAGCCCCAGCATTTT. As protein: CASSRAGQGSNQPQHF. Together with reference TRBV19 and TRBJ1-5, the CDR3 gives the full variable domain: DGGITQSPKYLFRKEGQNVTLSCEQNLNHDAMYWYRQDPGQGLRLIYYSQIVNDFQKGDIAEGYSVSREKKESFPLTVTSAQKNPTAFYLCASSRAGQGSNQPQHFGDGTRLSIL.

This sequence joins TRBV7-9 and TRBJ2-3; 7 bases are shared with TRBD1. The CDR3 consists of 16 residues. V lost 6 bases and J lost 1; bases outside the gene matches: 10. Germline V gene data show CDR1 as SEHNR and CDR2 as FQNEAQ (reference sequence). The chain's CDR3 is CASSRGTATGTDTQYF. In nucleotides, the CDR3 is TGTGCCAGCAGTCGAGGGACAGCCACTGGCACAGATACGCAGTATTTT.

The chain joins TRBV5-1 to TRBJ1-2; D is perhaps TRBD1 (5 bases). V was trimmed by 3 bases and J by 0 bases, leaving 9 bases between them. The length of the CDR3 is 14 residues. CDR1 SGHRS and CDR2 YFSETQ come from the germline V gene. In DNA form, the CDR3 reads TGCGCCAGCAGCTCATCAGGGTCTAACTATGGCTACACCTTC. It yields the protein CASSSSGSNYGYTF.

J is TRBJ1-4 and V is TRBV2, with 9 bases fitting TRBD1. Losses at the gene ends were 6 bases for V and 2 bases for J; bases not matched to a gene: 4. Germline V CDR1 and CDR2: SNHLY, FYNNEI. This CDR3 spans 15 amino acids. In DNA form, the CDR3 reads TGTGCCAGCAGGGACAGGGGTAGGACTAATGAAAAACTGTTTTTT. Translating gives CASRDRGRTNEKLFF.

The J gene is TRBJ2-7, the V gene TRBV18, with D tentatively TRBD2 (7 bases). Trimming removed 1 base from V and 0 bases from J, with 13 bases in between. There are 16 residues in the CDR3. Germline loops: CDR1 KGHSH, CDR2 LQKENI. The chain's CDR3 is CASSPQGGGSSYEQYF. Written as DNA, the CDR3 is TGTGCCAGCTCACCACAAGGGGGGGGAAGCTCCTACGAGCAGTACTTC.

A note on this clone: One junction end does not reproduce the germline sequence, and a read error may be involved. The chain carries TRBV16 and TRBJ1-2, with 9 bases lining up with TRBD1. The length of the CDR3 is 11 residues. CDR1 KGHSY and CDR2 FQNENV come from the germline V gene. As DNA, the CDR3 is TGTGCCAGCAGCCCAACAGGGGGCTATACCTTC. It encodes CASSPTGGYTF.

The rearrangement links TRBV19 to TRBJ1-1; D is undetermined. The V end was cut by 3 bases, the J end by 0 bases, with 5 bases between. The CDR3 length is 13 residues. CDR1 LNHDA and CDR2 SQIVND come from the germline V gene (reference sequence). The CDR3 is CASSIYLNTEAFF. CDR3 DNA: TGTGCCAGTAGTATTTACTTGAACACTGAAGCTTTCTTT. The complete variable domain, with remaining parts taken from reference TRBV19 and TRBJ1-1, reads DGGITQSPKYLFRKEGQNVTLSCEQNLNHDAMYWYRQDPGQGLRLIYYSQIVNDFQKGDIAEGYSVSREKKESFPLTVTSAQKNPTAFYLCASSIYLNTEAFFGQGTRLTVV.

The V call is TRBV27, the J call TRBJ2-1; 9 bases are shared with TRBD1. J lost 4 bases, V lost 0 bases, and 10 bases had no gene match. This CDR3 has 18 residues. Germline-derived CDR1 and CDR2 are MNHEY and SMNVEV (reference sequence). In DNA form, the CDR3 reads TGTGCCAGCAGTTTATCGGCTCAACCGGGACAGGGATACAATGAGCAGTTCTTC. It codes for CASSLSAQPGQGYNEQFF.

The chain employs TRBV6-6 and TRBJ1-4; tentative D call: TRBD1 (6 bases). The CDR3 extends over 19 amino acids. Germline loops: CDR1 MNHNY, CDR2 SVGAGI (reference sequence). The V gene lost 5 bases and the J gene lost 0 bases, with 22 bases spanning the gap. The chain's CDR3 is CASSPSGGALVATNEKLFF. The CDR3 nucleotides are TGTGCCAGCAGTCCGTCGGGGGGGGCCCTAGTTGCAACTAATGAAAAACTGTTTTTT.

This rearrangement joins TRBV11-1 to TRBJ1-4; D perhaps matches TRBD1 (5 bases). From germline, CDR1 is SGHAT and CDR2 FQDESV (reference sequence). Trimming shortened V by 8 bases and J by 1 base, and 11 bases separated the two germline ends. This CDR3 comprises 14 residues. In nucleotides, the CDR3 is TGTGCCAGCGGGCAGGGCGGAACTAATGAAAAACTGTTTTTT. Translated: CASGQGGTNEKLFF.

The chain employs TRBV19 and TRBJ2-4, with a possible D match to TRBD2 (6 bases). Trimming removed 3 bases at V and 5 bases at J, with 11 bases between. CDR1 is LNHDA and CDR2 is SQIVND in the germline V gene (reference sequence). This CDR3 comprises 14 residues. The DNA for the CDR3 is TGTGCCAGTAGTATGACTAGATGGGAAAACATTCAGTACTTC. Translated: CASSMTRWENIQYF.